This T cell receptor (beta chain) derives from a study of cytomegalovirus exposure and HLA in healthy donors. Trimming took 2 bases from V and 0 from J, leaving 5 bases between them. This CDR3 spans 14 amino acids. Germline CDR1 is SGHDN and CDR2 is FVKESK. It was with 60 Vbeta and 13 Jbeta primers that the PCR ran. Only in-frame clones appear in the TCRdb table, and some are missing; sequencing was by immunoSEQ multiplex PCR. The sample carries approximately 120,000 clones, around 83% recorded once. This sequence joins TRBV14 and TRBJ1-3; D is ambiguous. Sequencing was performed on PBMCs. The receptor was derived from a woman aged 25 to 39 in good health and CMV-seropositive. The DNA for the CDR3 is TGTGCCAGCAGCCAATTTAACTCTGGAAACACCATATATTTT. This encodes CASSQFNSGNTIYF.